This record looks at one T cell receptor beta chain sequence and its context. The CDR3 consists of 14 residues. CDR1 is LNHDA and CDR2 is SQIVND in the germline V gene (reference sequence). The V segment lost 5 bases and the J segment 3 bases; nucleotides outside the gene matches: 5. The record originates from a study of blood T cell repertoires in COVID-19. In the study overall: The United States, Italy and Spain provided the acute and convalescent COVID-19 samples. The cDNA or gDNA used as material had been derived from T cells, B-cell-depleted T cells, or PBMCs.

Study processing details: Amplification with reference gene primers provided the estimates of nucleated cell counts. Assay used: immunoSEQ multiplex PCR; TCRdb lists only in-frame clones, some missing. V, J and clone size were drawn from that table, and D and trimming were deduced from the DNA. The sample shows more than 200,000 clones, approximately 84% of them seen only once. The sample was peripheral blood. The TCR was taken from a middle-aged man with active or convalescent COVID-19. The gene calls are TRBV19 and TRBJ2-7; 9 nucleotides agree with TRBD1. The CDR3 region has the DNA TGTGCCAGTAGTCCTCCGGGACAGGGCTACGAGCAGTACTTC. Translation: CASSPPGQGYEQYF.